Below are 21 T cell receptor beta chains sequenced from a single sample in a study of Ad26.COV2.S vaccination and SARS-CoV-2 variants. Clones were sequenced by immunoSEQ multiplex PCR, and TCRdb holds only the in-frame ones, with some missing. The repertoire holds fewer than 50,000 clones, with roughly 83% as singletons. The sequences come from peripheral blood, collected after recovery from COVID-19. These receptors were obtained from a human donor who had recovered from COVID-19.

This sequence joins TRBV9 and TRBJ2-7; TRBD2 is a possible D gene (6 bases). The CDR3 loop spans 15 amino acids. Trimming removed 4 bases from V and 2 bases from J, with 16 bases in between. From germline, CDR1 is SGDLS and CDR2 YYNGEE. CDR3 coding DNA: TGTGCCAGCAGCCCGCGGGACGAAACGACCTACGAGCAGTACTTC. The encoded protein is CASSPRDETTYEQYF.

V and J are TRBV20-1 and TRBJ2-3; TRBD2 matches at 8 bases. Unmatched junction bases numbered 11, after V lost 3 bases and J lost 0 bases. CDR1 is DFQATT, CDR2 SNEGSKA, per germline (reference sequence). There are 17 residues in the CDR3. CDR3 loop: CSASNAGGAPSTDTQYF. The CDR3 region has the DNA TGCAGTGCTAGTAATGCGGGGGGTGCCCCAAGCACAGATACGCAGTATTTT.

The DNA for the CDR3 is TGTGCCACCAGCCCACGGGGAGCGGGAGTGACAGATACGCAGTATTTT. This gives the protein CATSPRGAGVTDTQYF. The rearrangement joins TRBV15 to TRBJ2-3; 8 bases are shared with TRBD2. The V and J ends lost 5 bases and 3 bases, in that order; junction bases with no gene match: 10. The CDR3 consists of 16 residues. From germline, CDR1 is LNHNV and CDR2 YYDKDF (reference sequence).

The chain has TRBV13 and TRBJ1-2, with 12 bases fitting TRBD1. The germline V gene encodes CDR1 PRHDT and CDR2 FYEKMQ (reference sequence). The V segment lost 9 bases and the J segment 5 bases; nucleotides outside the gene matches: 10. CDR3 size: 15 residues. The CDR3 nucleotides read TGTGCCAGTACCGGGACAGGGGGCCTGGAGTATGGCTACACCTTC. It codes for CASTGTGGLEYGYTF.

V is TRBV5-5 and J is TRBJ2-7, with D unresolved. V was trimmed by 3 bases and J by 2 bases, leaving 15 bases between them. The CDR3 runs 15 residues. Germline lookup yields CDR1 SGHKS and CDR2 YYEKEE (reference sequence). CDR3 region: CASSSLPGQAYEQYF. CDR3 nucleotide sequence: TGTGCCAGCAGCTCCCTCCCGGGTCAAGCCTACGAGCAGTACTTC.

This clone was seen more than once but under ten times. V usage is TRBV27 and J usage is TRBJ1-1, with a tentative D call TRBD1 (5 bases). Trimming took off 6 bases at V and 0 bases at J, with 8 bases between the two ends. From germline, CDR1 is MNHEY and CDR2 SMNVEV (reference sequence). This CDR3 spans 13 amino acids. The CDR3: CASRWDLNTEAFF. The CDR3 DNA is TGTGCCAGCAGGTGGGACCTGAACACTGAAGCTTTCTTT.

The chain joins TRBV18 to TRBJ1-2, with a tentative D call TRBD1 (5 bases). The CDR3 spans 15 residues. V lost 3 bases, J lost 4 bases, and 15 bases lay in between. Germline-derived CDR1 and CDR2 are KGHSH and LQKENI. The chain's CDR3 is CASSPPGGSPYGYTF. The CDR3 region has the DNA TGTGCCAGCTCACCCCCGGGGGGGTCTCCCTATGGCTACACCTTC.

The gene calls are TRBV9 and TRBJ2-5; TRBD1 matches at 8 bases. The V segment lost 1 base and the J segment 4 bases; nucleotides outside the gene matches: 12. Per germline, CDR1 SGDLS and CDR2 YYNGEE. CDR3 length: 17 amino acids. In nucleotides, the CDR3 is TGTGCCAGCAGCGTAACAGGGGGGTTGCGGGTAGCAGAGACCCAGTACTTC. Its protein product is CASSVTGGLRVAETQYF. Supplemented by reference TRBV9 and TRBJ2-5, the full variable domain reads DSGVTQTPKHLITATGQRVTLRCSPRSGDLSVYWYQQSLDQGLQFLIQYYNGEERAKGNILERFSAQQFPDLHSELNLSSLELGDSALYFCASSVTGGLRVAETQYFGPGTRLLVL.

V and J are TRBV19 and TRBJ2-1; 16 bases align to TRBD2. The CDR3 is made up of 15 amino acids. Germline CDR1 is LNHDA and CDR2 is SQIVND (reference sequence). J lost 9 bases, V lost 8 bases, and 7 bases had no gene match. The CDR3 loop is CASGTSGRDAGEQFF. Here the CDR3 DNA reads TGTGCCAGTGGGACTAGCGGGAGGGACGCAGGTGAGCAGTTCTTC.

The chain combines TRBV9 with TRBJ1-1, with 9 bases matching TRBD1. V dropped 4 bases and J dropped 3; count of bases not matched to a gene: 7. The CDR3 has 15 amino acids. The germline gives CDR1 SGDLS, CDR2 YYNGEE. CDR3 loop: CASSSRTGEYTEAFF. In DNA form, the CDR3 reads TGTGCCAGCAGCTCCCGGACAGGGGAGTACACTGAAGCTTTCTTT. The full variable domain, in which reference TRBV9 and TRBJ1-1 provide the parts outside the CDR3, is DSGVTQTPKHLITATGQRVTLRCSPRSGDLSVYWYQQSLDQGLQFLIQYYNGEERAKGNILERFSAQQFPDLHSELNLSSLELGDSALYFCASSSRTGEYTEAFFGQGTRLTVV.

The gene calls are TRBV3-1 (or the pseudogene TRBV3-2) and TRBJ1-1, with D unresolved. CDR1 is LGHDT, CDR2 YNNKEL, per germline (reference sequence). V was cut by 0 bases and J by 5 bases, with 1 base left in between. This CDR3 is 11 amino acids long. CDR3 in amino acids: CASSQETEAFF. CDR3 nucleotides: TGTGCCAGCAGCCAAGAGACTGAAGCTTTCTTT.

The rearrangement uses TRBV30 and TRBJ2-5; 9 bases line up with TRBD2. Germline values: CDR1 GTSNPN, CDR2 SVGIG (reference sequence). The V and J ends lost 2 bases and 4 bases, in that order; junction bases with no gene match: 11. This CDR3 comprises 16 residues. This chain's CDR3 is CAWSWGVAGEGETQYF. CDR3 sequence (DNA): TGTGCCTGGAGTTGGGGGGTAGCGGGAGAGGGAGAGACCCAGTACTTC. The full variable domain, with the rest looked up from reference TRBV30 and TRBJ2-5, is SQTIHQWPATLVQPVGSPLSLECTVEGTSNPNLYWYRQAAGRGLQLLFYSVGIGQISSEVPQNLSASRPQDRQFILSSKKLLLSDSGFYLCAWSWGVAGEGETQYFGPGTRLLVL.

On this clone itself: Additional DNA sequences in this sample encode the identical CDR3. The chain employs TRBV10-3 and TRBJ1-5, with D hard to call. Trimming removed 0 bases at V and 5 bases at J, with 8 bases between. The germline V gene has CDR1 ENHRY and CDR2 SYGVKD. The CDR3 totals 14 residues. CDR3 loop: CAISESKEYQPQHF. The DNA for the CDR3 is TGTGCCATCAGTGAGTCGAAAGAGTATCAGCCCCAGCATTTT.

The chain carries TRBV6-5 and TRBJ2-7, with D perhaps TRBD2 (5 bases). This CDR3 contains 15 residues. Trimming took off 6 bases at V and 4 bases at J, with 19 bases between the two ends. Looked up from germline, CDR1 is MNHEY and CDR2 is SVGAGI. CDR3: CASRAFGGGVYEQYF. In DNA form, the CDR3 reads TGTGCCAGCAGGGCTTTCGGAGGAGGAGTATACGAGCAGTACTTC.

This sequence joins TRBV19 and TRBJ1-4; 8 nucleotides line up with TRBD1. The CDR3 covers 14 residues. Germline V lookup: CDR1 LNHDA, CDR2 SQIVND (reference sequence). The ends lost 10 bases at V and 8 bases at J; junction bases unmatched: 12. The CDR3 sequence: CATMGDRMREKLFF. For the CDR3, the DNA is TGTGCCACTATGGGGGACAGGATGAGGGAAAAACTGTTTTTT.

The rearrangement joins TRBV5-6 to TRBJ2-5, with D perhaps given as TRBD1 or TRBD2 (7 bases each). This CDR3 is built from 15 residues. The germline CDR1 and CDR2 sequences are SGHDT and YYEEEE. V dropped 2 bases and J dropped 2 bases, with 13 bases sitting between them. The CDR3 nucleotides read TGTGCCAGCAGCTTAGGGAGGGGGCAACAAGAGACCCAGTACTTC. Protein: CASSLGRGQQETQYF.

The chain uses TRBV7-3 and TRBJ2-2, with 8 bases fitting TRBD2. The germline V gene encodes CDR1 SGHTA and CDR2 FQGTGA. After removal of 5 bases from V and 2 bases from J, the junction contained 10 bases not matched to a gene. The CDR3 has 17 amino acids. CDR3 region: CASSQPTSGLNTGELFF. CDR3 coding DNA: TGTGCCAGCAGCCAACCCACTAGCGGATTAAACACCGGGGAGCTGTTTTTT.

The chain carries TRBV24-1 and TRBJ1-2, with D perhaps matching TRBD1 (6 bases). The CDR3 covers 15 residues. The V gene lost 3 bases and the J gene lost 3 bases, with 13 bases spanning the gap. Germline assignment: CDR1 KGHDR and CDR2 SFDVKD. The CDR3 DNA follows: TGTGCCACCAGTGATCTCCGGGGGGCGGACTATGGCTACACCTTC. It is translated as CATSDLRGADYGYTF.

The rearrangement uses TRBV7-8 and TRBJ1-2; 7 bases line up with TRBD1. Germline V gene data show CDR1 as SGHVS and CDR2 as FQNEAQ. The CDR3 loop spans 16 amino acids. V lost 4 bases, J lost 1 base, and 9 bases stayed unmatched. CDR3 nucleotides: TGTGCCAGCAGCTCCACCGAGGGACAGCTTAACTATGGCTACACCTTC. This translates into CASSSTEGQLNYGYTF.

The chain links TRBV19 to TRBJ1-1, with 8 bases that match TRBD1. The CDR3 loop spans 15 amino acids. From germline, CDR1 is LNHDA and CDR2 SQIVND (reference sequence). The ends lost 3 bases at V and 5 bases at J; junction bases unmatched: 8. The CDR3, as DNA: TGTGCCAGTAGTATCAACCCGGGACAGGCAACTGAAGCTTTCTTT. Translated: CASSINPGQATEAFF.

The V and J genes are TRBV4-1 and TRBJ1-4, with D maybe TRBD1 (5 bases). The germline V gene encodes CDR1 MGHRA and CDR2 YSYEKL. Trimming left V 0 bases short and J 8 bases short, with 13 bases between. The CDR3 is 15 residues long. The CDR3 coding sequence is TGCGCCAGCAGCCAAGATGGGGGAAGGAGAGAAAAACTGTTTTTT. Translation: CASSQDGGRREKLFF.